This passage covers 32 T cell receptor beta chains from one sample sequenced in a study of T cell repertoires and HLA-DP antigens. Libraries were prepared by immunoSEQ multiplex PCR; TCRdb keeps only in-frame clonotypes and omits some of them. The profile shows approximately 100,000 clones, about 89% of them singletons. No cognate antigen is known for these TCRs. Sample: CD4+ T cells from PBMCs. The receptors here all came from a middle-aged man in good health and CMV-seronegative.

The CDR3 sequence is CASSLTLSTIQYF. The CDR3 nucleotides are TGTGCCAGCAGTTTAACCCTGAGCACCATTCAGTACTTC. The gene calls are TRBV27 and TRBJ2-4; unclear D gene. The germline V gene has CDR1 MNHEY and CDR2 SMNVEV (reference sequence). Trimming took 2 bases from V and 9 from J, leaving 11 bases between them. The CDR3 runs 13 residues.

This CDR3 reads CSVGLAGGTETQYF. CDR3 in DNA: TGCAGCGTTGGACTAGCGGGGGGCACGGAGACCCAGTACTTC. The chain is built from TRBV29-1 and TRBJ2-5; 13 positions match TRBD2. This CDR3 region has 14 residues. V lost 4 bases, J lost 5 bases, and 4 bases stayed unmatched. Germline V gene sequence: CDR1 SQVTM, CDR2 ANQGSEA.

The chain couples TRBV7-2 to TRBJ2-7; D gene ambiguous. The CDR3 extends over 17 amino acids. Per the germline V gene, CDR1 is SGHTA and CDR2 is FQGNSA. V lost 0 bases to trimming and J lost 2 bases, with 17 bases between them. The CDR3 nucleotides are TGTGCCAGCAGCTTAGCGGGCCAGGCAGCATCTGCCTACGAGCAGTACTTC. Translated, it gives CASSLAGQAASAYEQYF.

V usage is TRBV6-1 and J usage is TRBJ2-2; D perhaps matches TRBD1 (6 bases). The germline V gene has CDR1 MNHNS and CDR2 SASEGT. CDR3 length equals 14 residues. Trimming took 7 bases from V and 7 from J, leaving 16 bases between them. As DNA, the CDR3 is TGTGCCAGCACGGGACAAACAGCCTACGGGGAGCTGTTTTTT. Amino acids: CASTGQTAYGELFF.

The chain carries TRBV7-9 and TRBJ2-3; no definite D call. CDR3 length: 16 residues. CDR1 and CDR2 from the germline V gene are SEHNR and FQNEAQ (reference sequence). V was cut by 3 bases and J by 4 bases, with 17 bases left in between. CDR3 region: CASSLLGGVGADTQYF. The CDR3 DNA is TGTGCCAGCAGCTTGTTAGGTGGTGTCGGCGCAGATACGCAGTATTTT.

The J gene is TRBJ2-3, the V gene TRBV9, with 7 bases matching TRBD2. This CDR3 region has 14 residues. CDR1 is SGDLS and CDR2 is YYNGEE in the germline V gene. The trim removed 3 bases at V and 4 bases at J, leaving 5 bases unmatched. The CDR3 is CASSAKTSSDTQYF. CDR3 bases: TGTGCCAGCAGCGCGAAGACTAGCTCAGATACGCAGTATTTT.

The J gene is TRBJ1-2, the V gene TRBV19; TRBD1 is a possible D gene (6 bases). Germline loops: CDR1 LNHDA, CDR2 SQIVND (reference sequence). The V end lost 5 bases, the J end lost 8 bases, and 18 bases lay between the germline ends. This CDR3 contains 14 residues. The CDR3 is CASSLPPGAEGYTF. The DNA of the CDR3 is TGTGCCAGTAGTCTCCCCCCGGGGGCTGAAGGCTACACCTTC.

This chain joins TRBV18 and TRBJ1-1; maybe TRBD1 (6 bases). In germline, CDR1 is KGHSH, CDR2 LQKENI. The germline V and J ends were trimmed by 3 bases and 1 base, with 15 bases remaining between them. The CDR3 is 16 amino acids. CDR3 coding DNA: TGTGCCAGCTCACCCAGGCTACAGGGAACGAACACTGAAGCTTTCTTT. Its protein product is CASSPRLQGTNTEAFF.

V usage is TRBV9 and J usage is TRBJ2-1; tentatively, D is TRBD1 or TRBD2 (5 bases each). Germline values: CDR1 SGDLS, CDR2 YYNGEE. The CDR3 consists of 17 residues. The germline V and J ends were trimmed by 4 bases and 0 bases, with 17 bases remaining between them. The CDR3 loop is CASSTLVGPSSYNEQFF. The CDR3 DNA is TGTGCCAGCAGCACACTCGTGGGACCCAGCTCCTACAATGAGCAGTTCTTC.

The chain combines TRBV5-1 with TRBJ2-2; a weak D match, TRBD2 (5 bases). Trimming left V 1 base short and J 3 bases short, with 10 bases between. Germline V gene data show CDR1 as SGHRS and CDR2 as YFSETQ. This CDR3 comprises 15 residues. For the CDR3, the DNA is TGCGCCAGCAGCTTGTCTAGCATAGACACCGGGGAGCTGTTTTTT. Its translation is CASSLSSIDTGELFF.

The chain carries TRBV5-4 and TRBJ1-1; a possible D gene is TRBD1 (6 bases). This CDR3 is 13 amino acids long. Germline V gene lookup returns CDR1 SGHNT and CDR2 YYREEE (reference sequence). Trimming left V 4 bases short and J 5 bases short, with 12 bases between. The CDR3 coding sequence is TGTGCCAGCAGCGGGCTGAGGGGGACTGAAGCTTTCTTT. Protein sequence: CASSGLRGTEAFF.

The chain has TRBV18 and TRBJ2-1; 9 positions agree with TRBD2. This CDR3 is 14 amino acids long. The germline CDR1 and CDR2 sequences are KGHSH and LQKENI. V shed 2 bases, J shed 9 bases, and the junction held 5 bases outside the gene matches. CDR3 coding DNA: TGTGCCAGCTCACCAGCTAGCGGGGACTTTGAGCAGTTCTTC. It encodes CASSPASGDFEQFF.

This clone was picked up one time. Here the CDR3 DNA reads TGTGCCAGCAGCCTCGGACCCGGGGGGTTTGAAGCTTTCTTT. This translates into CASSLGPGGFEAFF. V is TRBV7-2 and J is TRBJ1-1, with a tentative D call TRBD1 (5 bases). In germline, CDR1 is SGHTA, CDR2 FQGNSA. The V gene lost 5 bases and the J gene lost 7 bases, with 17 bases spanning the gap. This CDR3 spans 14 amino acids.

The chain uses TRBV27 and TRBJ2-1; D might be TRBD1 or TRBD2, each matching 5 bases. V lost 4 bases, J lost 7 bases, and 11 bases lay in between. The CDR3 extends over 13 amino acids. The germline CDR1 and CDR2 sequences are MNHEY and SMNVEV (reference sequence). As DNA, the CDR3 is TGTGCCAGCAGTTCCGGGACGGGGAATGAGCAGTTCTTC. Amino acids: CASSSGTGNEQFF.

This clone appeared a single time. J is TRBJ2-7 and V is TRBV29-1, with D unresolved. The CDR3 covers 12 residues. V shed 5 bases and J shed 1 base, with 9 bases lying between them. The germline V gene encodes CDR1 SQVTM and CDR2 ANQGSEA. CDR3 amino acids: CSVSTDSYEQYF. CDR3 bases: TGCAGCGTTTCCACGGATTCCTACGAGCAGTACTTC.

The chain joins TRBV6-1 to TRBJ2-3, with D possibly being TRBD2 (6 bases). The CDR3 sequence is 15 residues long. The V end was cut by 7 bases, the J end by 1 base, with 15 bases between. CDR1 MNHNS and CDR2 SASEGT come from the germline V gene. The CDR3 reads CASKVTTGGTDTQYF. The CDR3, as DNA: TGTGCCAGCAAGGTCACAACGGGGGGCACAGATACGCAGTATTTT.

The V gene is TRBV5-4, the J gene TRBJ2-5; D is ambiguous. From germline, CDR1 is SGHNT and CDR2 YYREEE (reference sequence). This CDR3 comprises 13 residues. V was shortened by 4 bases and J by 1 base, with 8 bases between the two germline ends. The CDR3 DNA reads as TGTGCCAGCAGCCCGGTCATCCAAGAGACCCAGTACTTC. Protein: CASSPVIQETQYF.

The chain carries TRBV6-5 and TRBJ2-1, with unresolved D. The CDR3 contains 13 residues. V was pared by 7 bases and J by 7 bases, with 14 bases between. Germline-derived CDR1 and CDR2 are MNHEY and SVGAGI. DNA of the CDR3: TGTGCCAGCAAAGGGTCTCTGGGGAATGAGCAGTTCTTC. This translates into CASKGSLGNEQFF.

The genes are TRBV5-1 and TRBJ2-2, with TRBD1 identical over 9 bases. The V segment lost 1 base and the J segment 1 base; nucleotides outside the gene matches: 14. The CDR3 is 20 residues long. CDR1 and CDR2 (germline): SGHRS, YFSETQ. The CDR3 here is CASSLYPPATGGKNTGELFF. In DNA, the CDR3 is TGCGCCAGCAGCTTGTACCCCCCCGCGACAGGGGGGAAGAACACCGGGGAGCTGTTTTTT.

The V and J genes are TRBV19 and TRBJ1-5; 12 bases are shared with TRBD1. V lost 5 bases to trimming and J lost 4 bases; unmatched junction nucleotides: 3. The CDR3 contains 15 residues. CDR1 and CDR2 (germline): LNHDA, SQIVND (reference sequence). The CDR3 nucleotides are TGTGCCAGTAGTGGGGGACAGGGGGCTAATCAGCCCCAGCATTTT. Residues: CASSGGQGANQPQHF. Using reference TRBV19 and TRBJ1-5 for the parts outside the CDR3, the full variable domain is DGGITQSPKYLFRKEGQNVTLSCEQNLNHDAMYWYRQDPGQGLRLIYYSQIVNDFQKGDIAEGYSVSREKKESFPLTVTSAQKNPTAFYLCASSGGQGANQPQHFGDGTRLSIL.

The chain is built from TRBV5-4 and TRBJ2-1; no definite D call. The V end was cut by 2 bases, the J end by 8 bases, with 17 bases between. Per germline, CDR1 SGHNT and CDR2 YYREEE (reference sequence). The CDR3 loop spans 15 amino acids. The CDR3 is CASSLRSSFSHEQFF. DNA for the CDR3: TGTGCCAGCAGCTTACGGAGTTCTTTCTCCCATGAGCAGTTCTTC.

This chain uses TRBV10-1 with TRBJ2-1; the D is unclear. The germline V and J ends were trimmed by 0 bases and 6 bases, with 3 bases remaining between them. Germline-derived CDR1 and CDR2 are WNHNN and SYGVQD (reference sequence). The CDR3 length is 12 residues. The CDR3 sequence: CASSESINEQFF. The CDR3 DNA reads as TGCGCCAGCAGTGAGTCCATCAATGAGCAGTTCTTC.

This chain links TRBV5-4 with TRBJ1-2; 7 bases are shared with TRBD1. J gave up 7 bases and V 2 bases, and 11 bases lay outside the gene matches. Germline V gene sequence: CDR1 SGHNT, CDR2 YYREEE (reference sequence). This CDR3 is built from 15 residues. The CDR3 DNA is TGTGCCAGCAGCTTAGGGGGCCTGGGGGAACGTGGCTACACCTTC. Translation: CASSLGGLGERGYTF.

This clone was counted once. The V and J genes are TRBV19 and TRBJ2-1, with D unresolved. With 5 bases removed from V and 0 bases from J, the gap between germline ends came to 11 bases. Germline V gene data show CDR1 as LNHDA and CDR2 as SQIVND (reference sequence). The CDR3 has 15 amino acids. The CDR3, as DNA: TGTGCCAGTAGTGTCACGGCTAGCTCCTACAATGAGCAGTTCTTC. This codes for CASSVTASSYNEQFF.

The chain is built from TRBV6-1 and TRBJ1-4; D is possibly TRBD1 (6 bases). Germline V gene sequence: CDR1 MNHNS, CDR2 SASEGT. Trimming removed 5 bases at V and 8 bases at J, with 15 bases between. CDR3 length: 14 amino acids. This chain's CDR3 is CASSNQGLWEKLFF. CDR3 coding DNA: TGTGCCAGCAGTAACCAGGGGCTGTGGGAAAAACTGTTTTTT.

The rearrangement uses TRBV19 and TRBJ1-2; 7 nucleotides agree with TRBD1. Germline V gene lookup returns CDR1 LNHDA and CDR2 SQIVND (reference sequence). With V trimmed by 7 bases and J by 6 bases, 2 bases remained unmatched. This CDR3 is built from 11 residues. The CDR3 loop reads CASNQGDGYTF. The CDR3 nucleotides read TGTGCCAGTAACCAGGGGGATGGCTACACCTTC.

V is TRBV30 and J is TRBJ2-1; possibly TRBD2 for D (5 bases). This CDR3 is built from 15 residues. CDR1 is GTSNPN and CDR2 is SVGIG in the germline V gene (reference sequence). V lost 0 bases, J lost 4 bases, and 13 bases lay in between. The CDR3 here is CAWSVLGQIYNEQFF. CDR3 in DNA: TGTGCCTGGAGTGTACTAGGGCAGATTTACAATGAGCAGTTCTTC.

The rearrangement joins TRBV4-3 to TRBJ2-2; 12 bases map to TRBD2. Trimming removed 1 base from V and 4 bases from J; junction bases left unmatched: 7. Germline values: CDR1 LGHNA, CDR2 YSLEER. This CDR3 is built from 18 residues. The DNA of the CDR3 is TGCGCCAGCAGCCAAGGACTAGCGGGGGAATGGGGCACCGGGGAGCTGTTTTTT. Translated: CASSQGLAGEWGTGELFF.

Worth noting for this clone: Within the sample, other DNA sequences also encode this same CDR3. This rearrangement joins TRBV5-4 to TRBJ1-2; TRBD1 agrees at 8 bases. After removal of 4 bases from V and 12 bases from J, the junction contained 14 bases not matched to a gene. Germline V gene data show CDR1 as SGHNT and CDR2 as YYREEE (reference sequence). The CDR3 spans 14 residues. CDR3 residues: CASSDGQGRRKDTF. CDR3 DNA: TGTGCCAGCAGCGACGGACAGGGCCGGCGAAAAGACACCTTC.

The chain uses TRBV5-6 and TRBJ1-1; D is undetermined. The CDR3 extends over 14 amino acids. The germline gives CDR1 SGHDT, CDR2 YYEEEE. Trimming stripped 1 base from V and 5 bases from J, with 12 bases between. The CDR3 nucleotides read TGTGCCAGCAGCTTGATGGGATATTCGACTGAAGCTTTCTTT. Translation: CASSLMGYSTEAFF.

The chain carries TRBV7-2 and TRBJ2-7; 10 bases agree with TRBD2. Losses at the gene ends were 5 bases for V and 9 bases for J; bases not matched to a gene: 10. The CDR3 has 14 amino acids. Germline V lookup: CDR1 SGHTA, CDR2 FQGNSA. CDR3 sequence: CASSIAGTSVVQYF. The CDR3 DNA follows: TGTGCCAGCAGCATTGCCGGGACTAGCGTAGTGCAGTACTTC.

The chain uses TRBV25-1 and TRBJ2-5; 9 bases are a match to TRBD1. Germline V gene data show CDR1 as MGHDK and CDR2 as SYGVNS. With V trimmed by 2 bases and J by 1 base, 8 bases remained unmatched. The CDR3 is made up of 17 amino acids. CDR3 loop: CASSEVRGGQGQETQYF. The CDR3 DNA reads TGTGCCAGCAGTGAAGTAAGAGGGGGACAGGGCCAAGAGACCCAGTACTTC.